This T cell receptor (beta chain) comes out of a study of T cell changes during pregnancy in multiple sclerosis. The CDR3 has 17 residues. V shed 5 bases, J shed 5 bases, and the junction held 14 bases outside the gene matches. The germline gives CDR1 SGHDT, CDR2 YYEEEE. Measured with immunoSEQ multiplex PCR; TCRdb has only the in-frame clones, and not every one. The sample consists of roughly 48,000 clones, around 90% of them appearing once. This TCR was recovered from a female donor with multiple sclerosis, enrolled in a pregnancy study. This chain connects TRBV5-6 to TRBJ2-2; 8 positions match TRBD2. The sample in question was CD4+ T cells from peripheral blood mononuclear cells, obtained in the second trimester of pregnancy. The CDR3 bases are TGTGCCAGCAGTTCATCTTTAGCGGGGAAGGGGACCGGGGAGCTGTTTTTT. Amino acids: CASSSSLAGKGTGELFF. The variable domain in full, with the rest retrieved from reference TRBV5-6 and TRBJ2-2, is DAGVTQSPTHLIKTRGQQVTLRCSPKSGHDTVSWYQQALGQGPQFIFQYYEEEERQRGNFPDRFSGHQFPNYSSELNVNALLLGDSALYLCASSSSLAGKGTGELFFGEGSRLTVL.